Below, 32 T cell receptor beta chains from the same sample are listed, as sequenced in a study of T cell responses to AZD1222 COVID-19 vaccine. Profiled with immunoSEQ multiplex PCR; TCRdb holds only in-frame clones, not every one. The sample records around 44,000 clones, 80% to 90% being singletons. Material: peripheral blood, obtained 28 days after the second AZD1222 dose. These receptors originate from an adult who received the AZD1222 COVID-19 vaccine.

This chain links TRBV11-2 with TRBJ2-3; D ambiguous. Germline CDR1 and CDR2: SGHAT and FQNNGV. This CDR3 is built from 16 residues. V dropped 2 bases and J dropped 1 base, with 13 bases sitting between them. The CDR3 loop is CASSLLVSTGTDTQYF. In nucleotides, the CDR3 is TGTGCCAGCAGCTTATTGGTCTCAACAGGCACAGATACGCAGTATTTT.

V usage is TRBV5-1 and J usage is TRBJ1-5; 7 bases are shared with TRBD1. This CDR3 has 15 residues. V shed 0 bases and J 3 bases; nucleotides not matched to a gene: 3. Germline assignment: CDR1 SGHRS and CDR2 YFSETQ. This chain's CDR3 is CASSLEGTVNQPQHF. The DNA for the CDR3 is TGCGCCAGCAGCTTGGAGGGGACAGTCAATCAGCCCCAGCATTTT.

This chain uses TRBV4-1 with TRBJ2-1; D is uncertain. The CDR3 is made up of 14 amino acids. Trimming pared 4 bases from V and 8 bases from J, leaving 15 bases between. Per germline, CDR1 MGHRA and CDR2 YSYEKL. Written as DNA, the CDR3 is TGCGCCAGCAGCCTGAAGACCCGCCCGGATGAGCAGTTCTTC. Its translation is CASSLKTRPDEQFF.

The CDR3 DNA reads TGTGCCAGTAGTATCTTAACGGCAAACACCGGGGAGCTGTTTTTT. Its protein is CASSILTANTGELFF. The genes are TRBV19 and TRBJ2-2; D gene ambiguous. The CDR3 loop spans 15 amino acids. The V end lost 3 bases, the J end lost 2 bases, and 10 bases lay between the germline ends. Germline-derived CDR1 and CDR2 are LNHDA and SQIVND (reference sequence).

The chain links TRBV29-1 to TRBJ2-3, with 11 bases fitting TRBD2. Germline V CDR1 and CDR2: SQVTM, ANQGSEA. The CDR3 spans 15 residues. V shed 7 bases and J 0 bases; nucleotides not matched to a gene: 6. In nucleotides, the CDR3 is TGCAGCGCCAGGACTAGCGGGTCTAGCACAGATACGCAGTATTTT. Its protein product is CSARTSGSSTDTQYF.

The CDR3 is CASSPGTANTEAFF. The CDR3 region has the DNA TGTGCCAGCAGTCCCGGGACGGCGAACACTGAAGCTTTCTTT. The J gene is TRBJ1-1, the V gene TRBV6-2 or TRBV6-3; D possibly corresponds to TRBD1 (5 bases). Germline V gene sequence: CDR1 MNHEY, CDR2 SVGEGT. The V gene lost 5 bases and the J gene lost 1 base, with 11 bases spanning the gap. The CDR3 runs to 14 residues.

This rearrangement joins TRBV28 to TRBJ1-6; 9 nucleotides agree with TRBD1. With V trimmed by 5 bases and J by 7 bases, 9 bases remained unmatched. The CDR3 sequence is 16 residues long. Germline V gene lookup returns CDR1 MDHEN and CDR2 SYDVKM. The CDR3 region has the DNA TGTGCCAGCAGTCCTACCACCGGGACAGGGAATTCACCCCTCCACTTT. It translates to CASSPTTGTGNSPLHF.

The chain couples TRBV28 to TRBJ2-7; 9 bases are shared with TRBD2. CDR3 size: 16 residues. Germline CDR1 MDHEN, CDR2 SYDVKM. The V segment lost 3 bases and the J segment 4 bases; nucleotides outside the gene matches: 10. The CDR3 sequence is CASSFDSGRKLYEQYF. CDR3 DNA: TGTGCCAGCAGTTTTGATAGCGGGAGAAAGTTGTACGAGCAGTACTTC.

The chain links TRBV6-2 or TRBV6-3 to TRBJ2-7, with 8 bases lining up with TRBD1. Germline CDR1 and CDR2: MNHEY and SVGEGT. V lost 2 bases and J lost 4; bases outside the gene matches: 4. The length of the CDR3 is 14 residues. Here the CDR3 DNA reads TGTGCCAGCAGTTACGGGGGACAGGTATACGAGCAGTACTTC. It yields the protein CASSYGGQVYEQYF.

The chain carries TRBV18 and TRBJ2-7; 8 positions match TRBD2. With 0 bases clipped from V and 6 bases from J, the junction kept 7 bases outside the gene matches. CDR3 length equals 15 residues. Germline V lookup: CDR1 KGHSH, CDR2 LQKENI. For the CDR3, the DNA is TGTGCCAGCTCACCACCGATACGGGAGGGCCGCGAGCAGTACTTC. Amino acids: CASSPPIREGREQYF.

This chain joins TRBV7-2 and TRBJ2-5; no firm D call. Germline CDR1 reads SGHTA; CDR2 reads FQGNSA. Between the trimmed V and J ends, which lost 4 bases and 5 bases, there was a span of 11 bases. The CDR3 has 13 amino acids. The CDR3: CASSSELGETQYF. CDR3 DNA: TGTGCCAGCAGCTCGGAACTGGGGGAGACCCAGTACTTC.

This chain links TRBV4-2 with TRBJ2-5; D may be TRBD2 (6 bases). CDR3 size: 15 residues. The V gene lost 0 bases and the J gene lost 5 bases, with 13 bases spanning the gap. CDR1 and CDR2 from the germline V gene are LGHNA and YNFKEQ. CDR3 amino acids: CASSQDPSGSETQYF. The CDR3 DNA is TGTGCCAGCAGCCAAGACCCTTCCGGGAGTGAGACCCAGTACTTC.

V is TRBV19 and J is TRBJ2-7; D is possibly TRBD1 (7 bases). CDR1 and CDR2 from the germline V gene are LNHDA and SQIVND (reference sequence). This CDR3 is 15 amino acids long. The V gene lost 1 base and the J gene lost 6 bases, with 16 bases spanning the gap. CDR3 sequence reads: CASSIGAGGNGEQYF. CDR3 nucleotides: TGTGCCAGTAGTATAGGCGCAGGGGGGAATGGCGAGCAGTACTTC.

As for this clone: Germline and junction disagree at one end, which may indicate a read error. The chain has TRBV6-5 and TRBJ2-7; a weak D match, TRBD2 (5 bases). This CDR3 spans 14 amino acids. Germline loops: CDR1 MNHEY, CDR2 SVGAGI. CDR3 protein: CASSIGSSSHEQYF. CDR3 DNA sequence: TGTGCCAGCAGTATCGGGTCTAGCTCCCACGAGCAGTACTTC.

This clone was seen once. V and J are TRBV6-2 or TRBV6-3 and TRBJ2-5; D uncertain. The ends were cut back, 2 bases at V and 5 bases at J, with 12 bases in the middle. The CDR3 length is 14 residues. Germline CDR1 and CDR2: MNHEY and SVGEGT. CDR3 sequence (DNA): TGTGCCAGCAGTTACGGAACAGTGCTGGAGACCCAGTACTTC. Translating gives CASSYGTVLETQYF.

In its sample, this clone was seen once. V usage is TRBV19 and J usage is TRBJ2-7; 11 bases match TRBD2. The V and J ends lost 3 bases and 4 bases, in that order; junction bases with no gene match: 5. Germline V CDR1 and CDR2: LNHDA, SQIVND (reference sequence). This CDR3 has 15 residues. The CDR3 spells CASSIASGRLYEQYF. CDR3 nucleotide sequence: TGTGCCAGTAGTATCGCTAGCGGGAGGTTATACGAGCAGTACTTC.

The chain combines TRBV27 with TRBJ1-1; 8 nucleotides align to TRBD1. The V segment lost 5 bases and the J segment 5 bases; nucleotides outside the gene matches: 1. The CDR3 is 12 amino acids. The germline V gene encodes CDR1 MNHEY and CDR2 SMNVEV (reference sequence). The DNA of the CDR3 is TGTGCCAGCAGTCAGGGGGCTACTGAAGCTTTCTTT. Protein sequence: CASSQGATEAFF.

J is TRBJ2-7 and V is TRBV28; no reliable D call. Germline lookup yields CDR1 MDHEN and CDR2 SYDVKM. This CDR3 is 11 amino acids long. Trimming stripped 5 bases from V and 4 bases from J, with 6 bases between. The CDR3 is CASSLEYEQYF. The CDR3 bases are TGTGCCAGCAGTCTCGAATACGAGCAGTACTTC.

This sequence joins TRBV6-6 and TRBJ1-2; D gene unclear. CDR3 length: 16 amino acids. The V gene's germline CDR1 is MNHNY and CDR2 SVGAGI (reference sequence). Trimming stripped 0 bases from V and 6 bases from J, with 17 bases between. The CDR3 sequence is CASSYSITNSVDGYTF. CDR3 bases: TGTGCCAGCAGTTACTCGATAACGAACAGCGTGGATGGCTACACCTTC.

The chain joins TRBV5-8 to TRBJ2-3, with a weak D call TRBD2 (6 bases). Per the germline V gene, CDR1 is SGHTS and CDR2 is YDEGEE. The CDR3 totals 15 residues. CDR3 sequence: CAATGGPSGTDTQYF. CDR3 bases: TGTGCAGCAACTGGAGGGCCATCCGGCACAGATACGCAGTATTTT.

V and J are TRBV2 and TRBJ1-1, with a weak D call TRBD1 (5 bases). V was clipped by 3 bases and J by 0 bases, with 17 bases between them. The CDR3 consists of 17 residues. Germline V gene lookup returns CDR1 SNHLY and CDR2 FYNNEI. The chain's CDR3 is CASSDSFGGIMNTEAFF. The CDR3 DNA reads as TGTGCCAGCAGTGACTCATTTGGGGGAATCATGAACACTGAAGCTTTCTTT.

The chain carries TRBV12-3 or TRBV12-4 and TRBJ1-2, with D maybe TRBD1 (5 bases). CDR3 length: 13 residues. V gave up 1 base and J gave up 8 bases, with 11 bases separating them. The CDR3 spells CASSLGGGLGYTF. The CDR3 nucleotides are TGTGCCAGCAGTTTAGGGGGGGGTTTGGGCTACACCTTC.

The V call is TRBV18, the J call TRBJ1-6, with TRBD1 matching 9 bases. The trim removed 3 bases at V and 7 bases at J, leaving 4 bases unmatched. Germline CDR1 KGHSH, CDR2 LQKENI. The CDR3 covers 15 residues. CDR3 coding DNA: TGTGCCAGCTCACCGGGACAGGGCGGGAATTCACCCCTCCACTTT. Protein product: CASSPGQGGNSPLHF. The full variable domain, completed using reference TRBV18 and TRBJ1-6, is NAGVMQNPRHLVRRRGQEARLRCSPMKGHSHVYWYRQLPEEGLKFMVYLQKENIIDESGMPKERFSAEFPKEGPSILRIQQVVRGDSAAYFCASSPGQGGNSPLHFGNGTRLTVT.

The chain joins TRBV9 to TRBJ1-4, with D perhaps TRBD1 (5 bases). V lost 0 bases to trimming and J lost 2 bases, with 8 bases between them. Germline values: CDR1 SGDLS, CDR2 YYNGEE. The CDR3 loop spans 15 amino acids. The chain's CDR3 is CASSVAGNTNEKLFF. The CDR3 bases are TGTGCCAGCAGCGTAGCAGGGAACACTAATGAAAAACTGTTTTTT.

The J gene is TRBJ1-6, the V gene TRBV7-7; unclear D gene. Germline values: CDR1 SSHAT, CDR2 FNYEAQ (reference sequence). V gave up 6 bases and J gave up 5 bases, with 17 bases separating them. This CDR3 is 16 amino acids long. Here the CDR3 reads CASRLIERSDNSPLHF. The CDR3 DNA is TGTGCCAGCAGGTTAATAGAGCGCAGCGATAATTCACCCCTCCACTTT.

The CDR3 region is CASRGDEGGNYEQYF. The CDR3 bases are TGTGCCAGCAGGGGGGATGAGGGAGGAAACTACGAGCAGTACTTC. The V and J genes are TRBV21-1 and TRBJ2-7; the D call in the table, TRBD2, was not verified against the DNA. TRBV21-1 is shown as a pseudogene. This CDR3 has 15 residues.

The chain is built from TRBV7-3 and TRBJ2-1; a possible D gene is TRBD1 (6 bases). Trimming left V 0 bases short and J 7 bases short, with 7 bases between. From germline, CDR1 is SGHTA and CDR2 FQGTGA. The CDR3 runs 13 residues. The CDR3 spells CASSLTRGNEQFF. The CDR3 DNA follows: TGTGCCAGCAGCTTAACGAGGGGGAATGAGCAGTTCTTC.

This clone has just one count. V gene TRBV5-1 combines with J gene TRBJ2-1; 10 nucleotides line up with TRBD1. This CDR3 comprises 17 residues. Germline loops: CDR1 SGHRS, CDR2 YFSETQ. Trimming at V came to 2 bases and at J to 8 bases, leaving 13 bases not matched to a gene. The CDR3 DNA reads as TGCGCCAGCAGCTTAAACCGGGACAGGGGTCGTCATCATGAGCAGTTCTTC. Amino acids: CASSLNRDRGRHHEQFF.

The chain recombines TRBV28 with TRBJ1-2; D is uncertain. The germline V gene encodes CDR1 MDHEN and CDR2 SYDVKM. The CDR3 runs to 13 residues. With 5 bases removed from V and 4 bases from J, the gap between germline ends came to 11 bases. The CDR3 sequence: CASSKADPYGYTF. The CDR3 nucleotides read TGTGCCAGCAGTAAGGCAGACCCCTATGGCTACACCTTC.

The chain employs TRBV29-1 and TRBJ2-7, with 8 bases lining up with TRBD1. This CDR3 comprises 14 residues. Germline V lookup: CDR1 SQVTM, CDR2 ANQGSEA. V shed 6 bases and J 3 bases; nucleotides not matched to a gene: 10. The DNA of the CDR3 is TGCAGCGTCCGCTCGACAGGACAGGGCTACGAGCAGTACTTC. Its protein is CSVRSTGQGYEQYF.

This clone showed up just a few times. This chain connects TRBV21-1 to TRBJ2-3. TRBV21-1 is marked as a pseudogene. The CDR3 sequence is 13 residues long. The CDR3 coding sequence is TGTGCCAGCAGCAAAGGACCAACGGATACGCAGTATTTT. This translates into CASSKGPTDTQYF.

The CDR3 is CASSRGPGGVWGTEQFF. The CDR3 DNA sequence: TGTGCCAGCAGCCGTGGGCCGGGAGGTGTGTGGGGTACTGAGCAGTTCTTC. The rearrangement joins TRBV5-6 to TRBJ2-1; 7 bases line up with TRBD2. Trimming took 4 bases from V and 9 from J; bases not matched to a gene: 19. The CDR3 spans 17 residues. In germline, CDR1 is SGHDT, CDR2 YYEEEE. Complete variable domain (other parts from reference TRBV5-6 and TRBJ2-1): DAGVTQSPTHLIKTRGQQVTLRCSPKSGHDTVSWYQQALGQGPQFIFQYYEEEERQRGNFPDRFSGHQFPNYSSELNVNALLLGDSALYLCASSRGPGGVWGTEQFFGPGTRLTVL.